The clone carrying this T cell receptor beta chain was counted only a few times. Antigen unknown. Cell sorting on a FACSAria was used to separate CD4+ and CD8+ T cells from the PBMCs. This specimen belongs to a study of CD8+ T cells in alopecia areata. Notes on the study in general: Sequencing of scalp samples also includes resident alphabeta T cells from normal skin. It was lesional scalp, especially alopecia totalis/universalis, that showed higher clonality than normal scalp. Patients showed less clear TCR sequence sharing than mice, possibly partly because of HLA diversity.

Investigators isolated RNA and reverse transcribed it into cDNA to act as the sequencing template. TCRdb's copy holds only in-frame clones and misses some; the assay was immunoSEQ multiplex PCR. The table includes roughly 100,000 clones, 55% detected once. This TCR derives from a human donor in good health. Sequencing was performed on CD4+ T cells sorted from blood.

The CDR3 region has the DNA TGTGCCAGCAGCGTCCGGGACAGGGATAACACTGAAGCTTTCTTT. This sequence encodes CASSVRDRDNTEAFF. V gene TRBV7-9 combines with J gene TRBJ1-1; TRBD1 matches 9 bases. With 5 bases clipped from V and 2 bases from J, the junction kept 6 bases outside the gene matches. Per germline, CDR1 SEHNR and CDR2 FQNEAQ (reference sequence). The CDR3 length is 15 residues.